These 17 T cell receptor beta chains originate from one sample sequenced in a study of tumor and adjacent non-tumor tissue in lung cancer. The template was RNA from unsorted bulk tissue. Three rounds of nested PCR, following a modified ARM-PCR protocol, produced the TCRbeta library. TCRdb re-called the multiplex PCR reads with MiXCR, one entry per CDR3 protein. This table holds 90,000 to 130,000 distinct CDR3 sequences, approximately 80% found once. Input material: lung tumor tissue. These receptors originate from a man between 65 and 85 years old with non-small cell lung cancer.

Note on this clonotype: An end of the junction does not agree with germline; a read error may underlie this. CDR3 DNA: TGCAGCGTGCGACGGGGGACATCCTACAAGCAGTACTTC. Translation: CSVRRGTSYKQYF. V gene TRBV29-1 combines with J gene TRBJ2-7; TRBD1 or TRBD2 may be the D gene (6 bases each). CDR1 SQVTM and CDR2 ANQGSEA come from the germline V gene. The CDR3 has 13 residues.

The CDR3 sequence: CASSRVPGKAFF. The CDR3 DNA reads TGTGCCAGCAGCCGCGTCCCCGGGAAGGCTTTCTTT. This chain joins TRBV6-5 and TRBJ1-1; unclear D gene. Trimming took off 6 bases at V and 11 bases at J, with 16 bases between the two ends. The germline CDR1 and CDR2 sequences are MNHEY and SVGAGI. There are 12 residues in the CDR3.

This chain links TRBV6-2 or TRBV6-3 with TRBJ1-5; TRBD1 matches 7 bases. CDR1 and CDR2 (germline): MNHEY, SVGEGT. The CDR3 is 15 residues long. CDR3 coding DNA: TGTGTCTGCAGTCGACAGGGAGTGGGGAATCAGCCCCAGCATTTT. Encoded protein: CVCSRQGVGNQPQHF.

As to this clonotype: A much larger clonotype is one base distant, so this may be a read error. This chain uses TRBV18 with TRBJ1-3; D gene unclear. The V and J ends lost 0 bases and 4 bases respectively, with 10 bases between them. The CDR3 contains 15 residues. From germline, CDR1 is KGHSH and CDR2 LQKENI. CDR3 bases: TGTGCCAGCTCACCACCGACGTTCAGGGGAAACACCATATATTTT. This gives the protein CASSPPTFRGNTIYF.

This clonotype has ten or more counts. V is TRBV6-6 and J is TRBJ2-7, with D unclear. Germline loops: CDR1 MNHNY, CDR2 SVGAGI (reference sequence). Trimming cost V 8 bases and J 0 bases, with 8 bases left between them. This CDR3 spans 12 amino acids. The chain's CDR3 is CASAPVSYEQYF. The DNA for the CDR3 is TGTGCCAGCGCGCCTGTCTCCTACGAGCAGTACTTC.

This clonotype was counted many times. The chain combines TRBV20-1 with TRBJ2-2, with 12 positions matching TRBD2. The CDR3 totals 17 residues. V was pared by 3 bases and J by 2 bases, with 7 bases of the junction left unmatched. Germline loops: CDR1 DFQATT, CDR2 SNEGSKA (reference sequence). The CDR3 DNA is TGCAGTGCTAGCAGGCTAGCGGGAGGGTATAACACCGGGGAGCTGTTTTTT. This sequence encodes CSASRLAGGYNTGELFF.

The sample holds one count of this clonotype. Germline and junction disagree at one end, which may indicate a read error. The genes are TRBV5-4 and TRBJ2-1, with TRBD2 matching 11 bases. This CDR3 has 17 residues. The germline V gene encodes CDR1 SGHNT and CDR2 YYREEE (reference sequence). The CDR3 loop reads CASSYGLAGYSYNEQSF. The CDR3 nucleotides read TGTGCCAGCAGCTACGGACTAGCGGGTTACTCCTACAACGAGCAGTCCTTC.

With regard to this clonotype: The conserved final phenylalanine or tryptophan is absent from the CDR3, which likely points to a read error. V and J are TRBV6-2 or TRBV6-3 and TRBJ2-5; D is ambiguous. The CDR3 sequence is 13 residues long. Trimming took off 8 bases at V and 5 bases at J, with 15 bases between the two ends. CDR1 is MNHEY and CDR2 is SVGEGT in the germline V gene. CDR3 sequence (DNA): TGTGCCAGCTGTGAACAGAGTGGGGAGACCCAGTACCTC. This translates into CASCEQSGETQYL.

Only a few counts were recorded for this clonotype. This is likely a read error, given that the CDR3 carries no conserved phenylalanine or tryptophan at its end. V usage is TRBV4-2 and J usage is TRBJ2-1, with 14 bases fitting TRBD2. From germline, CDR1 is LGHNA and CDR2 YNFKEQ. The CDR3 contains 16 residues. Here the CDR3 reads CASSQDGLAGGNEQFL. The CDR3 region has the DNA TGTGCCAGCAGTCAAGATGGACTAGCGGGAGGCAACGAGCAGTTCTTA.

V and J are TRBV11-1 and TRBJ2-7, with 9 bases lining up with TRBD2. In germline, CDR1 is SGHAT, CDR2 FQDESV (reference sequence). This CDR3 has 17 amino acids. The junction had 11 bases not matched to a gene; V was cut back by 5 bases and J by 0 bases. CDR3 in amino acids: CASSLSSGIKSSYEQYF. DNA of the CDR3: TGTGCCAGCAGCCTATCTAGCGGGATTAAAAGCTCCTACGAGCAGTACTTC.

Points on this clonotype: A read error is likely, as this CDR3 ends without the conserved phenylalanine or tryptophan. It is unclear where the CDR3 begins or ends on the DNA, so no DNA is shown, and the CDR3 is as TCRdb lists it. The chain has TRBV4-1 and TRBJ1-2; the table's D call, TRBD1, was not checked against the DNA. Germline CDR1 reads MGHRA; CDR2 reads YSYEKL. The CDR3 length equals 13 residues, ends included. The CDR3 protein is CASSPNRGRGFTI.

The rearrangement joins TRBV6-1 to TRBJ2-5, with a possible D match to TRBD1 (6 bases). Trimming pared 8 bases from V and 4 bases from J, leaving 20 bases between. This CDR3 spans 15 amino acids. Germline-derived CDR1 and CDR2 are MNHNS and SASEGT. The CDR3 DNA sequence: TGTGCCAGCGATTACAGGGAAATGGGGCGAGAGACCCAGTACTTC. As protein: CASDYREMGRETQYF.

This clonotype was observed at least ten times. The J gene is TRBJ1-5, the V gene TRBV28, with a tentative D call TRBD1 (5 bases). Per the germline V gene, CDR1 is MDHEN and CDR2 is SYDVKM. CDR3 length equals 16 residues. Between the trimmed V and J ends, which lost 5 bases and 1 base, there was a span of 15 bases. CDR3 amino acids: CASSRRGGVSNQPQHF. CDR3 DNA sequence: TGTGCCAGCAGTCGTCGGGGCGGCGTGAGCAATCAGCCCCAGCATTTT.

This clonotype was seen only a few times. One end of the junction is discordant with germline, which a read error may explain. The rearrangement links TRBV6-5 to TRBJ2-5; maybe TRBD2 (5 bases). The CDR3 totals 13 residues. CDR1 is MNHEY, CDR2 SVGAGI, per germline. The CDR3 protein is CASRRTRSEIQYF. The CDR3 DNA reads TGTGCCAGTAGACGTACTAGATCCGAGATCCAGTACTTC.

For the CDR3, the DNA is TGCGCCAGCATAGTTTATTCGGATGGAGGGACGGAGCAGTTCTTC. This codes for CASIVYSDGGTEQFF. The chain combines TRBV10-2 with TRBJ2-1; D is perhaps TRBD2 (6 bases). There are 15 residues in the CDR3. V was clipped by 7 bases and J by 10 bases, with 23 bases between them. CDR1 is WSHSY and CDR2 is SAAADI in the germline V gene.

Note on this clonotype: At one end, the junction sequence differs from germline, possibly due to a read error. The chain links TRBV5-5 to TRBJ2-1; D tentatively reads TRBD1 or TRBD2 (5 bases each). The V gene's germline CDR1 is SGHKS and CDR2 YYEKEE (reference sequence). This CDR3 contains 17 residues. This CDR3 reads CASSLAFRASSCNEQFF. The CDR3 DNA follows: TGTGCCAGCAGCTTGGCCTTCAGGGCTAGCTCCTGCAATGAGCAGTTCTTT.

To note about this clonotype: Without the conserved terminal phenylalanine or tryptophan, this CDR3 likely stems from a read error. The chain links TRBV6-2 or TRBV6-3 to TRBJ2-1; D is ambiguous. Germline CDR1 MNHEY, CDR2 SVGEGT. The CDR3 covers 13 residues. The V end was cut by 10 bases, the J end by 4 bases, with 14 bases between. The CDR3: CATYRGGYNEQFI. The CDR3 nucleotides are TGTGCCACCTACAGAGGCGGTTACAATGAGCAGTTCATC.